The 25 T cell receptor beta chains below were found in one sample sequenced in a study of cytomegalovirus exposure and HLA in healthy donors. It was with 60 Vbeta and 13 Jbeta primers that the PCR ran. Here immunoSEQ multiplex PCR was the method, and the copy in TCRdb shows in-frame clones only, minus some. Of under 200,000 clones detected, 80% to 90% appear once; the ten largest clones hold around 1.8%. What was sequenced was PBMCs. The source is a woman aged 18-29 years in good health and CMV-seronegative.

The V and J genes are TRBV28 and TRBJ1-2; tentatively, D is TRBD1 (6 bases). This CDR3 contains 14 residues. Between the trimmed V and J ends, which lost 4 bases and 5 bases, there was a span of 14 bases. From germline, CDR1 is MDHEN and CDR2 SYDVKM. The CDR3 loop reads CASSSPGGTYGYTF. The CDR3 DNA follows: TGTGCCAGCAGTTCCCCGGGGGGCACATATGGCTACACCTTC.

The V call is TRBV19, the J call TRBJ2-6, with TRBD2 identical over 8 bases. V lost 7 bases and J lost 2; bases outside the gene matches: 13. Germline CDR1 LNHDA, CDR2 SQIVND (reference sequence). This CDR3 contains 18 residues. CDR3 nucleotide sequence: TGTGCCAGTACCCGGGCCGGGGGGGGAAGCCCTGGGGCCAACGTCCTGACTTTC. Protein product: CASTRAGGGSPGANVLTF.

The rearrangement links TRBV11-2 to TRBJ2-7; the match to TRBD1 covers 7 bases. The germline gives CDR1 SGHAT, CDR2 FQNNGV. This CDR3 comprises 15 residues. V was pared by 5 bases and J by 2 bases, with 9 bases of the junction left unmatched. In DNA form, the CDR3 reads TGTGCCAGCAGCCAACGACAGGGTGGGCCCTACGAGCAGTACTTC. It specifies CASSQRQGGPYEQYF.

The chain has TRBV5-1 and TRBJ2-5, with 15 positions matching TRBD2. CDR1 and CDR2 from the germline V gene are SGHRS and YFSETQ. The CDR3 spans 15 residues. The trim removed 3 bases at V and 5 bases at J, leaving 2 bases unmatched. Here the CDR3 DNA reads TGCGCCAGCAGCTCAGGACTAGCGGGGGGGGAGACCCAGTACTTC. This translates into CASSSGLAGGETQYF.

The chain links TRBV2 to TRBJ2-7; possible D gene TRBD2, 5 bases. This CDR3 region has 13 residues. Germline lookup yields CDR1 SNHLY and CDR2 FYNNEI. The V and J ends lost 5 bases and 0 bases respectively, with 8 bases between them. This chain's CDR3 is CASSSGNSYEQYF. The CDR3 coding sequence is TGTGCCAGCAGTTCCGGGAACTCCTACGAGCAGTACTTC. Variable domain in full (rest from reference TRBV2 and TRBJ2-7): EPEVTQTPSHQVTQMGQEVILRCVPISNHLYFYWYRQILGQKVEFLVSFYNNEISEKSEIFDDQFSVERPDGSNFTLKIRSTKLEDSAMYFCASSSGNSYEQYFGPGTRLTVT.

The V call is TRBV19, the J call TRBJ2-1, with D tentatively TRBD2 (5 bases). In germline, CDR1 is LNHDA, CDR2 SQIVND (reference sequence). The CDR3 extends over 13 amino acids. V was pared by 1 base and J by 10 bases, with 11 bases between. CDR3 region: CASSIAVPGEQFF. In nucleotides, the CDR3 is TGTGCCAGTAGTATAGCGGTACCGGGGGAGCAGTTCTTC.

This CDR3 reads CASSLNKGNIQYF. The DNA for the CDR3 is TGTGCCAGCAGCTTAAATAAGGGGAACATTCAGTACTTC. The chain links TRBV7-3 to TRBJ2-4; possible D gene TRBD1, 5 bases. CDR1 is SGHTA and CDR2 is FQGTGA in the germline V gene. The CDR3 extends over 13 amino acids. Trimming shortened V by 1 base and J by 7 bases, and 8 bases separated the two germline ends.

The chain has TRBV6-5 and TRBJ2-3; D is possibly TRBD1 (6 bases). The germline V gene has CDR1 MNHEY and CDR2 SVGAGI. The CDR3 covers 12 residues. V shed 6 bases and J shed 9 bases, with 13 bases lying between them. The CDR3 nucleotides read TGTGCCAGCAGCTCAGGGGCAGGGACGCAGTATTTT. Translated: CASSSGAGTQYF.

The chain recombines TRBV2 with TRBJ1-4; D is ambiguous. In germline, CDR1 is SNHLY, CDR2 FYNNEI. The ends were cut back, 1 base at V and 5 bases at J, with 8 bases in the middle. The CDR3 is 14 residues long. This CDR3 reads CASSEGRENEKLFF. Here the CDR3 DNA reads TGTGCCAGCAGTGAAGGAAGGGAGAATGAAAAACTGTTTTTT. Filled out from reference TRBV2 and TRBJ1-4, the complete variable domain reads EPEVTQTPSHQVTQMGQEVILRCVPISNHLYFYWYRQILGQKVEFLVSFYNNEISEKSEIFDDQFSVERPDGSNFTLKIRSTKLEDSAMYFCASSEGRENEKLFFGSGTQLSVL.

This rearrangement joins TRBV15 to TRBJ1-2; 7 nucleotides agree with TRBD1. The CDR3 runs 15 residues. Germline CDR1 LNHNV, CDR2 YYDKDF (reference sequence). V lost 0 bases, J lost 6 bases, and 7 bases stayed unmatched. The CDR3 DNA follows: TGTGCCACCAGCAGAGACGCCACAGGGGACAATGGCTACACCTTC. Translation: CATSRDATGDNGYTF.

The chain uses TRBV7-9 and TRBJ2-1, with D perhaps matching TRBD2 (6 bases). This CDR3 contains 14 residues. Germline-derived CDR1 and CDR2 are SEHNR and FQNEAQ (reference sequence). The V end lost 4 bases, the J end lost 8 bases, and 15 bases lay between the germline ends. The CDR3: CASSSGTGRDEQFF. The CDR3 DNA is TGTGCCAGCAGCTCTGGGACTGGGCGCGATGAGCAGTTCTTC.

This sequence joins TRBV11-1 and TRBJ1-1; 7 bases fit TRBD1. The CDR3 is 15 amino acids. CDR1 and CDR2 (germline): SGHAT, FQDESV (reference sequence). After removal of 4 bases from V and 5 bases from J, the junction contained 10 bases not matched to a gene. The DNA for the CDR3 is TGTGCCAGCAGCTACGGGACAGAGATAGCGACTGAAGCTTTCTTT. Translating gives CASSYGTEIATEAFF. The whole variable domain, remainder taken from reference TRBV11-1 and TRBJ1-1, is EAEVAQSPRYKITEKSQAVAFWCDPISGHATLYWYRQILGQGPELLVQFQDESVVDDSQLPKDRFSAERLKGVDSTLKIQPAELGDSAMYLCASSYGTEIATEAFFGQGTRLTVV.

This clone has only one observation. The CDR3 nucleotides read TGTGCCAGCAGCCCAGCGGGGACTAAAAACACCGGGGAGCTGTTTTTT. This codes for CASSPAGTKNTGELFF. The chain uses TRBV28 and TRBJ2-2; TRBD2 matches 7 bases. Germline-derived CDR1 and CDR2 are MDHEN and SYDVKM. J was trimmed by 2 bases and V by 6 bases; bases with no gene match: 9. This CDR3 has 16 amino acids.

V gene TRBV7-3 combines with J gene TRBJ2-7, with D possibly TRBD1 on 6 matching bases. Trimming cost V 0 bases and J 0 bases, with 9 bases left between them. The CDR3 covers 15 residues. Germline V CDR1 and CDR2: SGHTA, FQGTGA. As DNA, the CDR3 is TGTGCCAGCAGCTTAACGGACAGCAGCTCCTACGAGCAGTACTTC. Its protein is CASSLTDSSSYEQYF.

This clone was counted between two and nine times. The rearrangement joins TRBV28 to TRBJ2-7; 9 bases align to TRBD2. Germline V lookup: CDR1 MDHEN, CDR2 SYDVKM. The ends lost 9 bases at V and 2 bases at J; junction bases unmatched: 8. This CDR3 comprises 14 residues. The CDR3 loop is CASSRGGGTYEQYF. Written as DNA, the CDR3 is TGTGCCAGTTCGCGGGGGGGCGGCACCTACGAGCAGTACTTC.

The chain uses TRBV7-9 and TRBJ1-1; D is uncertain. Germline lookup yields CDR1 SEHNR and CDR2 FQNEAQ (reference sequence). This CDR3 contains 13 residues. V shed 5 bases and J shed 0 bases, with 7 bases lying between them. The chain's CDR3 is CASSPPLNTEAFF. The CDR3 DNA reads as TGTGCCAGCAGCCCCCCCTTGAACACTGAAGCTTTCTTT.

The chain recombines TRBV7-2 with TRBJ2-3; 12 bases match TRBD2. The CDR3 contains 19 residues. Germline trimming cut 4 bases from V and 4 bases from J; bases unmatched to any gene: 15. Germline CDR1 reads SGHTA; CDR2 reads FQGNSA. The CDR3 loop reads CASSSLKWTSGKGADTQYF. The CDR3 DNA reads TGTGCCAGCAGCTCCCTCAAATGGACTAGCGGGAAGGGGGCAGATACGCAGTATTTT.

This chain connects TRBV27 to TRBJ2-1; 9 bases fit TRBD1. From germline, CDR1 is MNHEY and CDR2 SMNVEV (reference sequence). V lost 7 bases to trimming and J lost 4 bases; unmatched junction nucleotides: 8. This CDR3 comprises 15 residues. The CDR3 bases are TGTGCCAGCAATGCACCGGGACAGGGTTACAATGAGCAGTTCTTC. Translating gives CASNAPGQGYNEQFF.

The chain joins TRBV11-2 to TRBJ2-3; D possibly corresponds to TRBD1 (5 bases). CDR3 size: 12 residues. The ends were cut back, 6 bases at V and 7 bases at J, with 11 bases in the middle. Germline V CDR1 and CDR2: SGHAT, FQNNGV. The DNA of the CDR3 is TGTGCCAGCAGGCCAGGGCTAAATACGCAGTATTTT. It codes for CASRPGLNTQYF.

The CDR3 region has the DNA TGTGCCAGCAGTTCCCCTAGCGGGGGTGGGGAGACCCAGTACTTC. Encoded protein: CASSSPSGGGETQYF. The chain carries TRBV28 and TRBJ2-5; 10 positions match TRBD2. Germline V gives CDR1 MDHEN, CDR2 SYDVKM. J was trimmed by 5 bases and V by 4 bases; bases with no gene match: 7. This CDR3 comprises 15 residues.

This clone was seen just once. The chain has TRBV4-2 and TRBJ2-3, with 10 positions matching TRBD2. Germline V CDR1 and CDR2: LGHNA, YNFKEQ. V lost 1 base, J lost 6 bases, and 7 bases stayed unmatched. The CDR3 covers 16 residues. The CDR3: CASSQASGGGWDTQYF. The CDR3 DNA reads TGTGCCAGCAGCCAAGCTAGCGGGGGAGGATGGGATACGCAGTATTTT.

The chain employs TRBV19 and TRBJ1-5; 8 bases are a match to TRBD1. The trim removed 7 bases at V and 9 bases at J, leaving 8 bases unmatched. Germline CDR1 reads LNHDA; CDR2 reads SQIVND (reference sequence). The CDR3 has 13 amino acids. CDR3 region: CASNAQGTGPQHF. CDR3 bases: TGTGCCAGTAATGCTCAGGGGACAGGGCCCCAGCATTTT.

This chain connects TRBV2 to TRBJ1-2; TRBD1 might be the D (5 bases). V lost 10 bases to trimming and J lost 4 bases, with 10 bases between them. Germline assignment: CDR1 SNHLY and CDR2 FYNNEI. The length of the CDR3 is 11 residues. The CDR3 DNA reads as TGTGCCATATCTGGGGCCTATGGCTACACCTTC. This translates into CAISGAYGYTF.

In this sample, this clone turned up once. The chain employs TRBV2 and TRBJ1-2; D not resolved. The CDR3 length is 12 residues. CDR1 SNHLY and CDR2 FYNNEI come from the germline V gene. V was cut by 4 bases and J by 4 bases, with 7 bases left in between. In DNA form, the CDR3 reads TGTGCCAGCAGTGCCGACTCCTATGGCTACACCTTC. Its protein product is CASSADSYGYTF.

J is TRBJ2-3 and V is TRBV12-5; tentatively, D is TRBD2 (5 bases). The germline V gene has CDR1 LGHNT and CDR2 FRNRAP. V dropped 4 bases and J dropped 6 bases, with 11 bases sitting between them. This CDR3 has 13 amino acids. CDR3 bases: TGTGCTAGTGGTTCGGGTGAGCGGGATACGCAGTATTTT. It is translated as CASGSGERDTQYF.